Listed here are 10 T cell receptor beta chains from one sample, sequenced in a study of blood T cell repertoires in COVID-19. TCRdb's table, derived via immunoSEQ multiplex PCR, lists solely in-frame clones and lacks some. The sample contains roughly 150,000 clones, approximately 90% of which appear only once. Material: peripheral blood. These receptors came from a man aged 55-75 years with active or convalescent COVID-19.

The CDR3 DNA is TGTGCCATCAGTGCCGGGGATAGAAACACTGAAGCTTTCTTT. Amino acids: CAISAGDRNTEAFF. The genes are TRBV10-3 and TRBJ1-1; no clear D gene. The germline V gene has CDR1 ENHRY and CDR2 SYGVKD. V was clipped by 4 bases and J by 2 bases, with 11 bases between them. The CDR3 consists of 14 residues.

The V and J genes are TRBV5-5 and TRBJ1-2; TRBD1 agrees at 10 bases. V shed 6 bases and J 7 bases; nucleotides not matched to a gene: 15. Germline values: CDR1 SGHKS, CDR2 YYEKEE (reference sequence). The CDR3 totals 16 residues. As DNA, the CDR3 is TGTGCCAGCAACCCGTTAGGGACAGGGGTGAGGAGTGGCTACACCTTC. It is translated as CASNPLGTGVRSGYTF.

The rearrangement uses TRBV15 and TRBJ2-7, with a tentative D call TRBD1 (6 bases). The CDR3 is 14 residues long. CDR1 is LNHNV and CDR2 is YYDKDF in the germline V gene (reference sequence). V lost 1 base and J 5 bases, leaving 12 bases between the germline ends. CDR3 nucleotides: TGTGCCACCAGCAGAGGGGGGCAGGGGAACGAGCAGTACTTC. It yields the protein CATSRGGQGNEQYF.

This chain joins TRBV6-5 and TRBJ1-2; D is possibly TRBD1 (5 bases). With 0 bases removed from V and 2 bases from J, the gap between germline ends came to 13 bases. Germline V gives CDR1 MNHEY, CDR2 SVGAGI. There are 16 residues in the CDR3. The CDR3 nucleotides are TGTGCCAGCAGTTACTCGTTAGGGCAGGGCAACTATGGCTACACCTTC. It specifies CASSYSLGQGNYGYTF.

J is TRBJ1-2 and V is TRBV2, with 8 bases aligning to TRBD1. The length of the CDR3 is 14 residues. V was clipped by 2 bases and J by 8 bases; unmatched bases: 7. Germline CDR1 SNHLY, CDR2 FYNNEI. The CDR3 DNA reads as TGTGCCAGCAGTGAATCTCGGACAGGGCACGGCTACACCTTC. Encoded protein: CASSESRTGHGYTF.

This clone was counted once. The rearrangement uses TRBV7-3 and TRBJ1-2, with 7 bases that match TRBD1. The length of the CDR3 is 16 residues. V gave up 5 bases and J gave up 0 bases; unmatched junction bases: 9. Germline V lookup: CDR1 SGHTA, CDR2 FQGTGA. The CDR3 coding sequence is TGTGCCAGCAGCGAATGGACAGGAGAAGCTAACTATGGCTACACCTTC. Protein: CASSEWTGEANYGYTF. The whole variable domain, filled in from reference TRBV7-3 and TRBJ1-2, reads GAGVSQTPSNKVTEKGKYVELRCDPISGHTALYWYRQSLGQGPEFLIYFQGTGAADDSGLPNDRFFAVRPEGSVSTLKIQRTERGDSAVYLCASSEWTGEANYGYTFGSGTRLTVV.

The V and J genes are TRBV7-2 and TRBJ2-5; tentatively, D is TRBD1 (6 bases). Germline lookup yields CDR1 SGHTA and CDR2 FQGNSA. Trimming pared 4 bases from V and 1 base from J, leaving 7 bases between. CDR3 length equals 13 residues. The CDR3 reads CASSYRVQETQYF. The DNA for the CDR3 is TGTGCCAGCAGCTACAGGGTCCAAGAGACCCAGTACTTC.

The gene calls are TRBV18 and TRBJ1-1; D possibly corresponds to TRBD1 (5 bases). V was cut by 6 bases and J by 1 base, with 12 bases left in between. Germline V gives CDR1 KGHSH, CDR2 LQKENI. The CDR3 length is 14 residues. This CDR3 reads CASSKTATNTEAFF. CDR3 coding DNA: TGTGCCAGCTCGAAGACAGCCACGAACACTGAAGCTTTCTTT.

J is TRBJ2-7 and V is TRBV4-1; 7 bases map to TRBD1. Germline V lookup: CDR1 MGHRA, CDR2 YSYEKL. The CDR3 spans 14 residues. The V and J ends lost 4 bases and 4 bases, in that order; junction bases with no gene match: 7. CDR3 coding DNA: TGCGCCAGCAGCCCCTTGGACAGGAATTACGAGCAGTACTTC. As protein: CASSPLDRNYEQYF.

The chain employs TRBV4-3 and TRBJ2-2; D is ambiguous. Trimming took off 0 bases at V and 2 bases at J, with 10 bases between the two ends. The CDR3 totals 16 residues. Germline CDR1 is LGHNA and CDR2 is YSLEER. CDR3 nucleotides: TGCGCCAGCAGCCAAGATATGGGCCACAACACCGGGGAGCTGTTTTTT. Translation: CASSQDMGHNTGELFF.